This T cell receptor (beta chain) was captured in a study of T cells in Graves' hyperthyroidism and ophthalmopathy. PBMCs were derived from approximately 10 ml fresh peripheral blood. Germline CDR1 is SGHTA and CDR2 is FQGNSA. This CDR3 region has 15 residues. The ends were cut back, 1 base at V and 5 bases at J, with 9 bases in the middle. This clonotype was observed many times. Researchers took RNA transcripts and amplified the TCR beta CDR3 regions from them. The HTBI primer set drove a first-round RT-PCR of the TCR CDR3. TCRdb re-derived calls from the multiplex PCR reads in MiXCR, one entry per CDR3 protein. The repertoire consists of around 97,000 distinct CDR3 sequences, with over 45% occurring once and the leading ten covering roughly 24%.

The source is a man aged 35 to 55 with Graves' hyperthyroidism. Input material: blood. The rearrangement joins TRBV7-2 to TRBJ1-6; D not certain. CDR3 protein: CASSLDGKNNSPLHF. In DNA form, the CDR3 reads TGTGCCAGCAGCTTAGATGGCAAGAATAATTCACCCCTCCACTTT.